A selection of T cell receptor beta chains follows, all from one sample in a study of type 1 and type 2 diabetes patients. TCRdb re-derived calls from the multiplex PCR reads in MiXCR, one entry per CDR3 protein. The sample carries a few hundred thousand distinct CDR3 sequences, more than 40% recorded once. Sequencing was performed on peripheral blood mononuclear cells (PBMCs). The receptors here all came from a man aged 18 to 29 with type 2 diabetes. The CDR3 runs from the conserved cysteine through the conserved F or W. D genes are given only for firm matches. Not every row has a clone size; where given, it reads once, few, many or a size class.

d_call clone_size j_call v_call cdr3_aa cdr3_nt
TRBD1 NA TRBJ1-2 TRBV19 CASSNRDRSRANYGYTF TGTGCCAGTAGTAACCGGGACAGATCCCGTGCGAACTATGGCTACACCTTC
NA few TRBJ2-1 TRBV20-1 CSASPMVDLLSYNEQFF TGCAGTGCCAGCCCTATGGTGGACCTCCTCTCCTACAATGAGCAGTTCTTC
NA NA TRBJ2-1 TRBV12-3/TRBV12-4 CASSLVRYNEQFF TGTGCCAGCAGTTTGGTGCGCTACAATGAGCAGTTCTTC
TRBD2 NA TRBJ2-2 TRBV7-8 CASTTAGGAGELFF TGTGCCAGCACCACGGCGGGGGGGGCCGGGGAGCTGTTTTTT
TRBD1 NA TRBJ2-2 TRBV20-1 CSAATGTGLNGELFF TGCAGTGCTGCTACCGGGACAGGGTTGAACGGGGAGCTGTTTTTT
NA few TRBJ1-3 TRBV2 CASQPPYAISSGNTIYF TGTGCCAGCCAGCCCCCGTACGCGATAAGCTCTGGAAACACCATATATTTT
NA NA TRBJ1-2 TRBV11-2 CASSFTPARQQYGYTF TGTGCCAGCAGCTTCACCCCGGCAAGACAGCAGTATGGCTACACCTTC
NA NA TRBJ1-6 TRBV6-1 CASSDGYSPLHF TGTGCCAGCAGTGATGGTTATTCACCCCTCCACTTT
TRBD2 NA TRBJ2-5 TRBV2 CASSVGGETDAETQYF TGTGCCAGCAGTGTGGGGGGGGAAACGGACGCGGAGACCCAGTACTTC
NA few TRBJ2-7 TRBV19 CASSIEHSYGQSYEQYF TGTGCCAGTAGTATAGAACACTCCTACGGCCAGTCCTACGAGCAGTACTTC
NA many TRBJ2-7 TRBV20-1 CSARTYEQYF TGCAGTGCTAGGACCTACGAGCAGTACTTC
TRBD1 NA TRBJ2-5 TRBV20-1 CSATGQGKGETQYF TGCAGTGCCACGGGACAGGGGAAGGGAGAGACCCAGTACTTC